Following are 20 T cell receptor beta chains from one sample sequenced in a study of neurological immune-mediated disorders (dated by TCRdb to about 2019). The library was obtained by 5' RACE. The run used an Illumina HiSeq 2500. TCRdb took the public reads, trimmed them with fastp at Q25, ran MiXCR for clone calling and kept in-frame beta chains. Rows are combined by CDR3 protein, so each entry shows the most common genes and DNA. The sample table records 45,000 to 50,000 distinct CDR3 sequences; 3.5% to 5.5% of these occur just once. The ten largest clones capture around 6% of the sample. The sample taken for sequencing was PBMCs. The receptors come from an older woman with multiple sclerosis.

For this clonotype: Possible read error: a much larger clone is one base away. The CDR3 loop is CASSLHGTGVPQHF. The CDR3 DNA follows: TGTGCCAGCAGTCTCCATGGGACCGGCGTACCCCAGCATTTT. The V call is TRBV28, the J call TRBJ1-5; TRBD1 might be the D (5 bases). Germline V gene data show CDR1 as MDHEN and CDR2 as SYDVKM. The CDR3 sequence is 14 residues long. Trimming removed 5 bases at V and 10 bases at J, with 18 bases between.

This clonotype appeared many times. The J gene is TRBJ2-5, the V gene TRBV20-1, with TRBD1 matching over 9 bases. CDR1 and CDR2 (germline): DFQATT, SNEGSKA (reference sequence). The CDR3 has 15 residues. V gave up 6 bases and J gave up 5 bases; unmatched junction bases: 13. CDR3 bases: TGCAGTGCCCCTCGGGACAGGGATGTTGGGGAGACCCAGTACTTC. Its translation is CSAPRDRDVGETQYF.

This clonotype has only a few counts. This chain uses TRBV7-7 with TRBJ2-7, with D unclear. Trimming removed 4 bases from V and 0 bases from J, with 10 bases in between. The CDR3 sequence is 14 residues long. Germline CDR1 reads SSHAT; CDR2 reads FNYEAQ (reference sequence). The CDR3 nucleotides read TGTGCCAGCAGCTCCCTCGGCCCCTCCTACGAGCAGTACGTC. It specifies CASSSLGPSYEQYV.

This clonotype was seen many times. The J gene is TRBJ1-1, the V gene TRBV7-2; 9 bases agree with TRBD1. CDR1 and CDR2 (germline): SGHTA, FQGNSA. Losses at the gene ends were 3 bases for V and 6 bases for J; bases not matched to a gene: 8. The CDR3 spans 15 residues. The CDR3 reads CASSLMGQGVAEAFF. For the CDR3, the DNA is TGTGCCAGCAGCTTGATGGGACAGGGAGTAGCTGAAGCTTTCTTT.

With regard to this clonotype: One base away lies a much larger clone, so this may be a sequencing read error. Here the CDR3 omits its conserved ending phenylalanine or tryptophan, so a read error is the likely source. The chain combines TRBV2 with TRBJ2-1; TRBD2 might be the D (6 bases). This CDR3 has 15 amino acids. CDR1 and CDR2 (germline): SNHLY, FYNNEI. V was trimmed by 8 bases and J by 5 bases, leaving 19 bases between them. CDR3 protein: CASQVPSGLNNEQFC. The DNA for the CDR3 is TGTGCCAGCCAGGTCCCCTCGGGACTCAACAATGAGCAGTTCTGC.

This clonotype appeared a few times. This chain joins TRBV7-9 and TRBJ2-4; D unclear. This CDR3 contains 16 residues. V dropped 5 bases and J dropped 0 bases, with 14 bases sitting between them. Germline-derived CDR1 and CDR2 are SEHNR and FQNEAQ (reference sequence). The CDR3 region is CASSLTDDIAKNIQYF. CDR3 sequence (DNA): TGTGCCAGCAGCCTAACGGACGATATAGCCAAAAACATTCAGTACTTC. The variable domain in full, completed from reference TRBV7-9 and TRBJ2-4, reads DTGVSQNPRHKITKRGQNVTFRCDPISEHNRLYWYRQTLGQGPEFLTYFQNEAQLEKSRLLSDRFSAERPKGSFSTLEIQRTEQGDSAMYLCASSLTDDIAKNIQYFGAGTRLSVL.

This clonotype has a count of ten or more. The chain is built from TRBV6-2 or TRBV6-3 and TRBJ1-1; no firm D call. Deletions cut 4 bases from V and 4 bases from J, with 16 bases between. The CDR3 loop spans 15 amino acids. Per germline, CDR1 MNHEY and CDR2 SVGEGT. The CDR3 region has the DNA TGTGCCAGCAGTTTAACGGTCTTCCCGGGCACTGAAGCTTTCTTT. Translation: CASSLTVFPGTEAFF.

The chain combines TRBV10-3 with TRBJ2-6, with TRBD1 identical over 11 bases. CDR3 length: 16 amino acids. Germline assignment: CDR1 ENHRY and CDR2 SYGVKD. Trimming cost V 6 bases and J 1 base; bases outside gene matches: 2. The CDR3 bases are TGTGCCATCAGCCGGGACAGGGGGTCTGGGGCCAACGTCCTGACTTTC. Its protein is CAISRDRGSGANVLTF.

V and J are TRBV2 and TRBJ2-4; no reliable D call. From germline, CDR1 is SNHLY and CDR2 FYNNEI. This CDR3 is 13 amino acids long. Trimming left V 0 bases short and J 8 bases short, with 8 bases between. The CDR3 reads CASSEARWDIQYF. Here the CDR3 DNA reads TGTGCCAGCAGTGAAGCTAGATGGGACATTCAGTACTTC.

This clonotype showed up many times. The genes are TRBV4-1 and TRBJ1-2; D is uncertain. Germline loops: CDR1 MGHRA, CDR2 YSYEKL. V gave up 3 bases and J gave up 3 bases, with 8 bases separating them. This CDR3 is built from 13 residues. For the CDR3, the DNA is TGCGCCAGCAGCCAGACCGGGGACTATGGCTACACCTTC. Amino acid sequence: CASSQTGDYGYTF.

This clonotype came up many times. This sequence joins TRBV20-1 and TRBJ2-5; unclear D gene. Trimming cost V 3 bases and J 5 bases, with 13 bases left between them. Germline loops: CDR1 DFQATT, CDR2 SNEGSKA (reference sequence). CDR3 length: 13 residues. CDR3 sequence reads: CSARSPNGETQYF. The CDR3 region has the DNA TGCAGTGCTAGGAGTCCCAATGGGGAGACCCAGTACTTC.

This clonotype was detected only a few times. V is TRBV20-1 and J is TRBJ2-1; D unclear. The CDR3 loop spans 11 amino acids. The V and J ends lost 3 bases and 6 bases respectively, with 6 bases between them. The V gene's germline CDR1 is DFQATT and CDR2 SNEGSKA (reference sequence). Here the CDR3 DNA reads TGCAGTGCTAGTCGAGTCAATGAGCAGTTCTTC. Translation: CSASRVNEQFF.

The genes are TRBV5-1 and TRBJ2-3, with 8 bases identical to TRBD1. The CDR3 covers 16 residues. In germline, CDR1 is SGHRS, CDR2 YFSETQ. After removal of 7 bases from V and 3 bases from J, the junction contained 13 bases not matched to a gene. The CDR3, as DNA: TGCGCCAGCTCACCCGGCCGGGACAGGAGGACAGATACGCAGTATTTT. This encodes CASSPGRDRRTDTQYF.

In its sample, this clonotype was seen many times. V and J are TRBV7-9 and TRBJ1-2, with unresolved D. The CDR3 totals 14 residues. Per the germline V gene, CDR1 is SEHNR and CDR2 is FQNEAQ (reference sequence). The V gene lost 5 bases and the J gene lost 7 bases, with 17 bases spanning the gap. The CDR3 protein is CASSLPVPEGGYTF. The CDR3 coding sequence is TGTGCCAGCAGCCTCCCGGTGCCCGAGGGTGGCTACACCTTC.

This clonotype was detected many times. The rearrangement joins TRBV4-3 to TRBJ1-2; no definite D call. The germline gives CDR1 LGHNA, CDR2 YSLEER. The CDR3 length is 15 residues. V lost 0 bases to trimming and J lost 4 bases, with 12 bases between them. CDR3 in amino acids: CASSQDHGPIYGYTF. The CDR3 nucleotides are TGCGCCAGCAGCCAAGATCACGGGCCAATCTATGGCTACACCTTC.

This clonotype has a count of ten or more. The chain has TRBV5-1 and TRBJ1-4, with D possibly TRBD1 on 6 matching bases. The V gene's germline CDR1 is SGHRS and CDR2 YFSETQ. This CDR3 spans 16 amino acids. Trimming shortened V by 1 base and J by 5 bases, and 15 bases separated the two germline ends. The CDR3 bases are TGCGCCAGCAGCTTGCTCTCAGGGGAGGTGAATGAAAAACTGTTTTTT. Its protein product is CASSLLSGEVNEKLFF.

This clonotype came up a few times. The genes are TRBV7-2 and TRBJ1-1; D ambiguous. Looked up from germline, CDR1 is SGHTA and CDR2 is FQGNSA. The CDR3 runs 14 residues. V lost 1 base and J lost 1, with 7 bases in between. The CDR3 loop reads CASSLGAKNTEAFF. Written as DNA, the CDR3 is TGTGCCAGCAGCTTAGGGGCCAAGAACACTGAAGCTTTCTTT.

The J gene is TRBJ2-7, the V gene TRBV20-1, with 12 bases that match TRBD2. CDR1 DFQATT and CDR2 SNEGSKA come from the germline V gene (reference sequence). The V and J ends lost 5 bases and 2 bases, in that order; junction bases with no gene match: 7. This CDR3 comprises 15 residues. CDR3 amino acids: CSAPLAGGITYEQYF. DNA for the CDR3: TGCAGTGCTCCCCTAGCGGGGGGGATAACCTACGAGCAGTACTTC.

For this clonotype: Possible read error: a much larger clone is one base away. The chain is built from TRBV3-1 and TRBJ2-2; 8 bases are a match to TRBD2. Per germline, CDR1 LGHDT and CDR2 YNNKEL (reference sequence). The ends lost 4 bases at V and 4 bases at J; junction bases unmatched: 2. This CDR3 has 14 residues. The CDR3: CASSPSGSTGELFF. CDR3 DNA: TGTGCCAGCAGCCCCAGCGGGAGCACCGGGGAGCTGTTTTTT.

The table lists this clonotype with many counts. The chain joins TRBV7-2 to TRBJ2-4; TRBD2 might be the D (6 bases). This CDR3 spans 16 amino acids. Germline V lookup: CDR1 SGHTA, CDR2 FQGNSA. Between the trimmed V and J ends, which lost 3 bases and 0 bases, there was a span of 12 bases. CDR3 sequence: CASSLRGGLAKNIQYF. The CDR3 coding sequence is TGTGCCAGCAGCTTGCGTGGGGGACTAGCCAAAAACATTCAGTACTTC.